These 15 T cell receptor beta chains share one sample of origin, sequenced in a study of shared clonotypes between healthy human individuals. The data were produced by immunoSEQ multiplex PCR, yet TCRdb's version contains in-frame clones alone and is incomplete. The sample has just over 2,000,000 clones, 85% to 95% seen once. Sample: naive CD4+ T cells sorted from blood. Indicated subset: CD45RA+ positively selected. These receptors all stem from a man aged 18 to 29 in good health.

The chain couples TRBV12-2 to TRBJ1-5; the table's D call, TRBD1, has no DNA check behind it. TRBV12-2 is designated a pseudogene. This CDR3 region has 19 residues. CDR3 sequence: CASRSFGRQGCFSVQPQHF. The CDR3 nucleotides read TGTGCAAGTCGCTCCTTTGGTCGACAGGGCTGCTTCTCTGTTCAGCCCCAGCATTTT.

The CDR3 DNA sequence: TGTGCCAGTAGTATTGGGGGAATCCAGAATTCACCCCTCCACTTT. Translating it yields CASSIGGIQNSPLHF. The rearrangement joins TRBV19 to TRBJ1-6, with D possibly TRBD1 on 5 matching bases. The germline gives CDR1 LNHDA, CDR2 SQIVND (reference sequence). V dropped 3 bases and J dropped 7 bases, with 13 bases sitting between them. The CDR3 is 15 amino acids.

As regards this clone: Other DNA sequences in this sample translate to the same CDR3. The chain uses TRBV28 and TRBJ2-7, with D perhaps assigned TRBD1 or TRBD2 (5 bases each). Germline V gives CDR1 MDHEN, CDR2 SYDVKM. The CDR3 runs to 12 residues. V lost 1 base to trimming and J lost 6 bases, with 7 bases between them. CDR3 sequence (DNA): TGTGCCAGCAGTTTATCGAGGGGCGAGCAGTACTTC. Protein sequence: CASSLSRGEQYF.

Remarks on this clone: Other DNA sequences of this sample code for an identical CDR3. The chain employs TRBV7-9 and TRBJ2-7; 8 bases line up with TRBD1. The V gene's germline CDR1 is SEHNR and CDR2 FQNEAQ (reference sequence). V lost 5 bases, J lost 2 bases, and 5 bases stayed unmatched. The CDR3 is 14 residues long. CDR3 region: CASSPRTGTYEQYF. The CDR3 bases are TGTGCCAGCAGCCCCCGGACAGGGACCTACGAGCAGTACTTC.

Notes on this clone: Additional DNA sequences in this sample encode the identical CDR3. This chain links TRBV10-3 with TRBJ2-1, with TRBD2 matching over 7 bases. The CDR3 sequence is 16 residues long. With 0 bases clipped from V and 4 bases from J, the junction kept 6 bases outside the gene matches. Germline CDR1 is ENHRY and CDR2 is SYGVKD. For the CDR3, the DNA is TGTGCCATCAGTGAGTCAGGCCTAGCGGCATACAATGAGCAGTTCTTC. Protein sequence: CAISESGLAAYNEQFF.

The chain joins TRBV15 to TRBJ2-7; 8 bases agree with TRBD2. The germline gives CDR1 LNHNV, CDR2 YYDKDF (reference sequence). V gave up 0 bases and J gave up 4 bases; unmatched junction bases: 11. The CDR3 has 17 amino acids. CDR3 sequence reads: CATSRDQGAGALYEQYF. DNA for the CDR3: TGTGCCACCAGCAGAGATCAAGGAGCGGGGGCTTTGTACGAGCAGTACTTC.

The chain couples TRBV2 to TRBJ1-1; tentative D call: TRBD1 (6 bases). Germline CDR1 is SNHLY and CDR2 is FYNNEI. CDR3 size: 14 residues. Trimming removed 5 bases from V and 5 bases from J, with 15 bases in between. CDR3 DNA sequence: TGTGCCAGCAGTAGCCAGGGGAGGGGTACTGAAGCTTTCTTT. Its translation is CASSSQGRGTEAFF.

The J gene is TRBJ1-6, the V gene TRBV19; tentative D call: TRBD1 (6 bases). The ends were cut back, 3 bases at V and 7 bases at J, with 10 bases in the middle. Germline loops: CDR1 LNHDA, CDR2 SQIVND (reference sequence). The CDR3 length is 14 residues. CDR3 loop: CASSISGDNSPLHF. Here the CDR3 DNA reads TGTGCCAGTAGTATCTCAGGGGACAATTCACCCCTCCACTTT.

As regards this clone: The sample holds other DNA sequences that translate to the same CDR3. This rearrangement joins TRBV10-3 to TRBJ1-2, with D perhaps TRBD1 (5 bases). Germline values: CDR1 ENHRY, CDR2 SYGVKD. CDR3 length: 14 residues. V was trimmed by 2 bases and J by 1 base, leaving 8 bases between them. The CDR3 loop is CAISERGVNYGYTF. The CDR3 coding sequence is TGTGCCATCAGTGAGCGGGGGGTTAACTATGGCTACACCTTC.

The V gene is TRBV2, the J gene TRBJ2-1, with 13 bases that match TRBD2. Trimming cost V 2 bases and J 9 bases; bases outside gene matches: 10. The CDR3 covers 17 residues. CDR1 is SNHLY and CDR2 is FYNNEI in the germline V gene. CDR3 DNA sequence: TGTGCCAGCAGTGAATCCCCAGGACTAGCGGGAGAGGGTGAGCAGTTCTTC. Amino acid sequence: CASSESPGLAGEGEQFF.

J is TRBJ1-6 and V is TRBV5-1; 8 nucleotides line up with TRBD1. Germline-derived CDR1 and CDR2 are SGHRS and YFSETQ. The J segment lost 10 bases and the V segment lost 1 base, leaving 13 bases of the junction unmatched. The CDR3 spans 17 residues. In DNA form, the CDR3 reads TGCGCCAGCAGCTTGTCCCAGGGGGCGCGAAAGGGATCACCCCTCCACTTT. It encodes CASSLSQGARKGSPLHF.

The chain couples TRBV15 to TRBJ1-1, with D maybe TRBD1 (5 bases). V shed 0 bases and J shed 7 bases, with 15 bases lying between them. Per the germline V gene, CDR1 is LNHNV and CDR2 is YYDKDF (reference sequence). CDR3 size: 15 residues. CDR3 in amino acids: CATSRDGAREVEAFF. The DNA for the CDR3 is TGTGCCACCAGCAGAGACGGGGCCAGGGAGGTTGAAGCTTTCTTT.

This rearrangement joins TRBV6-5 to TRBJ2-5, with TRBD2 matching 7 bases. The CDR3 covers 15 residues. Per germline, CDR1 MNHEY and CDR2 SVGAGI. V lost 6 bases and J lost 5; bases outside the gene matches: 12. The CDR3, as DNA: TGTGCCAGCAGCATTGGGAGGGGCCTCGCGGAGACCCAGTACTTC. Translating it yields CASSIGRGLAETQYF.

This chain joins TRBV6-5 and TRBJ2-1, with 10 bases aligning to TRBD2. V shed 6 bases, J shed 9 bases, and the junction held 8 bases outside the gene matches. CDR1 is MNHEY and CDR2 is SVGAGI in the germline V gene. The CDR3 covers 14 residues. In DNA form, the CDR3 reads TGTGCCAGCAGACCGGGACTAGCGTTTCGTGAGCAGTTCTTC. This encodes CASRPGLAFREQFF.

The chain carries TRBV7-3 and TRBJ2-3; no firm D call. The ends were cut back, 1 base at V and 0 bases at J, with 8 bases in the middle. Germline V CDR1 and CDR2: SGHTA, FQGTGA. The CDR3 extends over 15 amino acids. CDR3 region: CASSLNAPSTDTQYF. CDR3 coding DNA: TGTGCCAGCAGCTTAAACGCCCCGAGCACAGATACGCAGTATTTT.